This is a list of T cell receptor beta chains from one sample in a study of tumor-infiltrating lymphocytes in primary liver carcinoma. TCRdb redid the calling of the multiplex PCR reads with MiXCR, one entry per CDR3 protein. The sample holds fewer than 400,000 distinct CDR3 sequences, 55% to 65% seen once. Sequencing input: peripheral blood. The receptors stem from a man in his forties with primary liver carcinoma and hepatitis B virus infection. CDR3s include the opening cysteine and the closing phenylalanine or tryptophan. The D gene is left open where the match is weak. Size is stated for part of the rows, as once, few or many counts, or as a class when the clone is expanded.

clone_size	cdr3_length	d_call	v_call	j_call	cdr3_nt	cdr3_aa
many	17	NA	TRBV7-8	TRBJ2-5	TGTGCCAGCAGCTCCCAATTAGGTCGGACAGAACAAGAGACCCAGTACTTC	CASSSQLGRTEQETQYF
many	14	NA	TRBV11-3	TRBJ2-2	TGTGCCAGCAGCCGCGACATAATGGCCGGGGAGCTGTTTTTT	CASSRDIMAGELFF
NA	16	NA	TRBV29-1	TRBJ2-7	TGCAGCGCCGTAATATCTGGGACCGGCACTCCCCACGAGCAGTACTTC	CSAVISGTGTPHEQYF
few	11	NA	TRBV5-1	TRBJ2-7	TGCGCCAGCGGGGACCCCTACGAGCAGTACTTC	CASGDPYEQYF
NA	15	TRBD2	TRBV11-2	TRBJ2-7	TGTGCCAGCAGCTCACTAGCGTACAGCTCCTACGAGCAGTACTTC	CASSSLAYSSYEQYF
few	13	NA	TRBV5-4	TRBJ2-3	TGTGCCAGCAGCTTGCCGTCTGGAGATACGCAGTATTTT	CASSLPSGDTQYF
many	14	NA	TRBV4-3	TRBJ2-1	TGCGCCAGCAGCCAAGATCGGAGCCCCCGGGAGCAGTTCTTC	CASSQDRSPREQFF
once	14	NA	TRBV19	TRBJ1-6	TGTGCCAGTAGTATTATGGGTCGGGATTCACCCCTCCACTTT	CASSIMGRDSPLHF
many	14	NA	TRBV11-2	TRBJ2-3	TGTGCCAGCAGCTTAGAGGTAGCGGCAGATACGCAGTATTTT	CASSLEVAADTQYF
NA	13	TRBD1	TRBV30	TRBJ1-1	TGTGCCTTGATCAGGCAGGGGGGCACTGAAGCTTTCTTT	CALIRQGGTEAFF
NA	17	TRBD2	TRBV5-1	TRBJ2-3	TGCGCCAGCAGCCGGGGGACTAGCTCACAAACGGGGGATACGCAGTATTTT	CASSRGTSSQTGDTQYF
NA	15	NA	TRBV11-2	TRBJ2-3	TGTGCCAGCAGCTTCGATGACTCCCGCACAGGTACGCAGTATTTT	CASSFDDSRTGTQYF
NA	13	TRBD1	TRBV29-1	TRBJ2-1	TGCAACGTTGAAGGGGACAGGGCTTTCGAGCAGTTTTTC	CNVEGDRAFEQFF
many	15	NA	TRBV6-2/TRBV6-3	TRBJ2-1	TGTGCCAGCAGTTTTTTCGTCTCTGCCTACAATGAGCAGTTCTTC	CASSFFVSAYNEQFF
few	16	TRBD2	TRBV7-9	TRBJ2-2	TGTGCCAGCCTCTTGGGGCTAGCGGGAGACACCGGGGAGCTGTTTTTT	CASLLGLAGDTGELFF
NA	14	NA	TRBV28	TRBJ2-7	TGTGCCAGCAGTTTATCAGCCAGGCTCGACGAGCAGTACTTC	CASSLSARLDEQYF
many	14	TRBD1	TRBV30	TRBJ2-1	TGTGCCTGGACCCTGACAGGGGAGTACAATGAGCAGTTCTTC	CAWTLTGEYNEQFF
many	14	TRBD1	TRBV12-5	TRBJ2-5	TGTGCTAGTGGTTTGGAAGGGGGCCGGGGTCCCCAGTACTTC	CASGLEGGRGPQYF
many	13	NA	TRBV11-2	TRBJ2-5	TGTGCCAGCAGCTTAGCATTCGGGGAGACCCAGTACTTC	CASSLAFGETQYF
NA	16	TRBD2	TRBV11-2	TRBJ2-7	TGTGCCAGCACCCCAATCTGGACTAGCAGGAGCAGCGAGCAGTACTTC	CASTPIWTSRSSEQYF
NA	13	NA	TRBV30	TRBJ2-7	TGTGCCTGGAGGTGGGGAGCGAGGGCCGAGCACTACTTC	CAWRWGARAEHYF
NA	14	NA	TRBV28	TRBJ1-1	TGTGCCAGCAGTTTCGGGGGTTATTACACTGAAGCTCTCTTT	CASSFGGYYTEALF
NA	16	NA	TRBV4-2	TRBJ2-7	TGTGCCAGCAGCCAAGGTCGAAGCGGTCCCCTTTACGAGCAGTACTTC	CASSQGRSGPLYEQYF
NA	15	NA	TRBV14	TRBJ1-1	TGTGCCAGCAGCCAACTACGACAGCAGAACACTGAAGCTTTCTTT	CASSQLRQQNTEAFF
once	15	NA	TRBV2	TRBJ1-4	TGTGCCAGCAGTGAATCAGTGGGAGCTAATGAAAAACTGTTTTTT	CASSESVGANEKLFF
NA	12	NA	TRBV29-1	TRBJ2-1	TGCAACGTTGGTAGCGGCTACAATGAGGACTTCTTC	CNVGSGYNEDFF
NA	13	NA	TRBV11-2	TRBJ1-1	TGTGCCAGCAGCCAAGATTCCAATGAGAGAGCTTCCTTC	CASSQDSNERASF
NA	15	TRBD2	TRBV28	TRBJ2-2	TGTGCCACCCCTTCTGCGGGAGTCAACACCGGGGAGCTGTTTTTT	CATPSAGVNTGELFF
many	13	NA	TRBV6-1	TRBJ2-7	TGTGCCAGCAGTTCTGACTTTCCCTACGAGCAGTACTTC	CASSSDFPYEQYF
few	14	NA	TRBV10-3	TRBJ2-2	TGTGCTGTCGGACAGGGAGGGAACACCGAGGAGCTGTTTTTT	CAVGQGGNTEELFF
few	13	NA	TRBV30	TRBJ2-7	TGTGCCTGGAGTGTGGAGCCTAGTTACGAGCAGTACTTC	CAWSVEPSYEQYF
NA	15	NA	TRBV28	TRBJ2-1	TGTGCCAGCAGCGGCTCTAGCTTCGGGGAAAATGAGCAGTTCTTC	CASSGSSFGENEQFF
NA	15	TRBD1	TRBV30	TRBJ2-7	TGTGCCTGGAGCGGCGAACAGGGGGCGAGAAACGAGCAGTACTTC	CAWSGEQGARNEQYF
NA	12	NA	TRBV5-1	TRBJ1-1	TGCGCCAGCAGCTTGGCCACGGGAAGCGCTTTCTTT	CASSLATGSAFF
NA	15	NA	TRBV5-1	TRBJ2-5	TGCGCCAGCAGCTCCGGACCCCTTTCCGCCGAGACCCAGTACTTC	CASSSGPLSAETQYF
NA	14	NA	TRBV14	TRBJ2-1	TGTGCCATCAGCCAAGATCTAAGGCTTTGGGAGCAGTTCTTC	CAISQDLRLWEQFF
NA	16	NA	TRBV11-2	TRBJ2-1	TGTGCCAGCAGCGTTTTAGTGGGAGCACTGCTCGATGAGCAGTTCTTC	CASSVLVGALLDEQFF
NA	14	NA	TRBV6-1	TRBJ1-1	TGTGCCAGCAGTGATCACAGCTTATACACTGAAGCTTTCTTT	CASSDHSLYTEAFF
NA	15	TRBD1	TRBV5-1	TRBJ1-6	TGCGCCAGCAGCTTGGAAACAGGGGATAATTCACCCCTCCACTTT	CASSLETGDNSPLHF
NA	16	NA	TRBV4-3	TRBJ2-4	TGCGCCTGCAGCCAACAGGTTAGGCCAGCCAAAAACATTCAGTACTTC	CACSQQVRPAKNIQYF
NA	16	TRBD2	TRBV5-1	TRBJ2-2	TGCGCCAGCAGCGGTAGCGGGCCCCCGAACGCCGGGGAGCTGTTTTTT	CASSGSGPPNAGELFF
NA	12	NA	TRBV5-6	TRBJ1-2	TGTGCCAGCAGCTTGGTAACAGGTGGCTACATCTTC	CASSLVTGGYIF
NA	15	NA	TRBV11-3	TRBJ2-1	TGTGCCAGCAGCCCCCTGTCTAGCGTCATATCTAAGCAGTTCTTC	CASSPLSSVISKQFF
many	16	NA	TRBV11-2	TRBJ2-1	TGTGCCAGCAGCAGCATTAGACGGAAGTCCTACAATGAGCAGTTCTTC	CASSSIRRKSYNEQFF
NA	16	TRBD2	TRBV6-5	TRBJ2-1	TGTGCCAGCAGGGGACTAGCGGGAGGTGATGGGAATGAGCAGTTCTTC	CASRGLAGGDGNEQFF
NA	17	NA	TRBV4-3	TRBJ2-1	TGCGCCAGCAGCCAAGAAGGACAAAGTCAGATTTACAATGAGCAGTCCTTC	CASSQEGQSQIYNEQSF
NA	14	NA	TRBV5-6	TRBJ1-1	TGTGCCAGCAGCTTACGATTGGGTAGCACTGAAGATTTCTTT	CASSLRLGSTEDFF
NA	16	TRBD2	TRBV5-6	TRBJ2-3	TGTGCCAGCAGTCCCCCGGGCCTAGCGGGAACAGTTACGCAGTATTTT	CASSPPGLAGTVTQYF
NA	14	NA	TRBV11-2	TRBJ2-5	TGTGACAGTAGCTTAATGAGGGTAGGAGAGACCCAGTACTTC	CDSSLMRVGETQYF
NA	15	NA	TRBV29-1	TRBJ1-2	TGCAGCGCTACACTGGGGGCAGGGAGAGGGGGTAGCTACACCTTC	CSATLGAGRGGSYTF
once	15	NA	TRBV12-3/TRBV12-4	TRBJ1-5	TGTGCCAGCAGTTTAAGGGATGGGGTCAACCAGCCCCAGCATTTT	CASSLRDGVNQPQHF
NA	13	NA	TRBV4-2	TRBJ2-7	TGTGCCAGCGCCCAAGAATTAACCTATGGGCAGTACTTC	CASAQELTYGQYF
NA	16	TRBD2	TRBV12-3/TRBV12-4	TRBJ2-7	TGTGGCAGCAGCAGCTTTGGGACCAGCGGGAGCTACGAGCAGTACTTC	CGSSSFGTSGSYEQYF